The rows below give T cell receptor beta chains drawn from one sample of a study of T-cell memory formation after mild COVID-19. TCRdb reprocessed the 5' RACE reads via MiXCR and lists one record per CDR3 protein. The table lists some 200,000 distinct CDR3 sequences, over 9% of them singletons, with roughly 4% in the top ten. The sequencing sample was made of PBMCs or a T cell subset sorted from them (not recorded which). The receptor set was obtained from a man between 18 and 29 years old who had mild COVID-19 (a few samples of this study predate the infection). Cell type and time point are not known. Both conserved end residues are part of each CDR3. The D gene is left open where the match is weak. Where a row states a size, it is once, few, many or the class of an expanded clone; other rows omit it.

.	TRBV9	TRBJ1-1	.	TGTGCCAGCAGCGTAGCGAGGATTAACACTGAAGCTTTCTTT	CASSVARINTEAFF
.	TRBV25-1	TRBJ2-5	few	TGTGCCAGCACCCCGGGGCAGGGGAGGGAGACCCAGTACTTC	CASTPGQGRETQYF
TRBD2	TRBV2	TRBJ2-1	few	TGTGCCAGCAGTGTGGAGCGGGGGGCGTACAATGAGCAGTTCTTC	CASSVERGAYNEQFF
.	TRBV3-1	TRBJ1-4	.	TGTGCCAGCAGCCGGGACGTAGGAAAACTGTTTTTT	CASSRDVGKLFF
.	TRBV7-3	TRBJ1-1	.	TGTGCCAGCAGCTTAACGGGCCGAGAGAACACTGAAGCTTTCTTT	CASSLTGRENTEAFF
TRBD2	TRBV5-1	TRBJ2-2	many	TGCGCCACCAACAACGGCGGGAGGGGCACCGGGGAGCTGTTTTTT	CATNNGGRGTGELFF
.	TRBV5-6	TRBJ2-3	few	TGTGCCAGCAGCTTGGGTTTTGATACGCAGTATTTT	CASSLGFDTQYF
TRBD1	TRBV10-3	TRBJ2-6	many	TGTGCCATCAGTGGCAGCAGGGGGCCTGGGGCCAACGTCCTGACTTTC	CAISGSRGPGANVLTF
.	TRBV12-3/TRBV12-4	TRBJ1-1	.	TGTGCCAGCAACAAGGGGCAGAACACTGAAGCTTTCTTT	CASNKGQNTEAFF
.	TRBV3-1	TRBJ2-5	few	TGTGCCAGCAGCCACCAGCGGACCCAGTACTTC	CASSHQRTQYF
TRBD1	TRBV6-2/TRBV6-3	TRBJ1-2	.	TGTGCCAGCGAAGCCGGGACAGATGGAGGCTACACCTTC	CASEAGTDGGYTF
TRBD2	TRBV20-1	TRBJ2-4	few	TGCAGTGCTAGTGGCGCTAGCGGGGTACTAGCCAAAAACATTCAGTACTTC	CSASGASGVLAKNIQYF
.	TRBV7-6	TRBJ1-2	.	TGTGCCAGCAGCTTAGACGTCGGGGAGGGAGGCTACACCTTC	CASSLDVGEGGYTF
.	TRBV29-1	TRBJ2-7	.	TGCAGCGTTGAACGGTCAGGCAAGCAGTACTTC	CSVERSGKQYF
.	TRBV5-4	TRBJ2-3	few	TGTGCCAGCAAGGGGGGAGGGACGCAGTATTTT	CASKGGGTQYF
.	TRBV6-2/TRBV6-3	TRBJ2-2	few	TGTGCCAGCACATATGCAGGGGAGTTAAACACCGGGGAGCTGTTTTTT	CASTYAGELNTGELFF
TRBD2	TRBV20-1	TRBJ2-5	few	TGCAGTGCTGACCCGGTAGCGGGGAGTGACCAAGAGACCCAGTACTTC	CSADPVAGSDQETQYF
.	TRBV6-5	TRBJ2-1	few	TGTGCCAGCAGTTGGTTTTCGGTGAGCTCCTACAATGAGCAGTTCTTC	CASSWFSVSSYNEQFF
.	TRBV7-2	TRBJ2-3	many	TGTGCCAGCAGCTACAGGGCAGATACGCAGTATTTT	CASSYRADTQYF
.	TRBV7-8	TRBJ1-2	many	TGTGCCAGCAGCCCGGATATAAACTATGGCTACACCTTC	CASSPDINYGYTF
TRBD2	TRBV20-1	TRBJ2-2	few	TGCAGTGCTCGCCCCCTAGCGGGCCCCGGGGAGCTGTTTTTT	CSARPLAGPGELFF
.	TRBV18	TRBJ1-3	.	TGTGCCAGCTCACCACCAGGGATAGTTTCTGGAAACACCATATATTTT	CASSPPGIVSGNTIYF
TRBD1	TRBV6-1	TRBJ1-4	.	TGTGCCAGCATCCTAAGACTGACAGGGGTGATGACTAATGAAAAACTGTTTTTT	CASILRLTGVMTNEKLFF
.	TRBV5-1	TRBJ1-6	few	TGCGCCAGCAGCCTTGTGGGGGGGAACAGGAGAAATTCACCCCTCCACTTT	CASSLVGGNRRNSPLHF
.	TRBV12-3/TRBV12-4	TRBJ2-7	few	TGTGCCAGCAGAAACGTCCAGGGAAGTTACGAGCAGTACTTC	CASRNVQGSYEQYF
.	TRBV11-2	TRBJ1-6	.	TGTGCCAGCAGCCAGGGGCAGGGTAATTCACCCCTCCACTTT	CASSQGQGNSPLHF
.	TRBV2	TRBJ2-7	many	TGTGCCAGCAGTGATGTGGGGGCCGGCTTGAAGCAGTACTTC	CASSDVGAGLKQYF
.	TRBV28	TRBJ1-4	few	TGTGCCAGCCGGGGGGGTACTAATGAAAAACTGTTTTTT	CASRGGTNEKLFF
.	TRBV12-3/TRBV12-4	TRBJ1-6	few	TGTGCCAGCAGACCCCGGGGGCATATCGATTCACCCCTCCACTTT	CASRPRGHIDSPLHF
.	TRBV6-6	TRBJ1-4	.	TGTGCCAGCAGTACCCCGACAGGTGGTAATGAAAAACTGTTTTTT	CASSTPTGGNEKLFF
TRBD2	TRBV20-1	TRBJ2-1	.	TGCAGTGCTCCGGGAGGGCGGGGGTCCTACAATGAGCAGTTCTTC	CSAPGGRGSYNEQFF
.	TRBV7-7	TRBJ2-1	.	TGTGCTAGCAGCTTAGCCCTAGCGCACACCAATGAGCAGTTCTTC	CASSLALAHTNEQFF
.	TRBV3-1	TRBJ1-2	many	TGTGCCAGCAGCCAAGACCGGGGGCGCGGGGGCTACACCTTC	CASSQDRGRGGYTF
.	TRBV7-9	TRBJ1-1	few	TGTGCCAGCAGCCAGGTAGAGAACACTGAAGCTTTCTTT	CASSQVENTEAFF
.	TRBV7-6	TRBJ2-5	.	TGTGCCAGCAGCTTCACAGGAGGGGCCCAGTACTTC	CASSFTGGAQYF
.	TRBV5-8	TRBJ2-2	.	TGTGCCAGCACCCGGGGGCCCGGGGAGCTGTTTTTT	CASTRGPGELFF
.	TRBV12-3/TRBV12-4	TRBJ2-2	few	TGTGCCAGCACCCCCCGGGCAGGCGGTACCGGGGAGCTGTTTTTT	CASTPRAGGTGELFF
.	TRBV5-5	TRBJ1-5	.	TGTGCCAGCAGCTTTGGGGGGGAAGATCAGCCCCAGCATTTT	CASSFGGEDQPQHF
.	TRBV18	TRBJ2-2	.	TGTGCCAGCTCACCATCTCAGAACACCGGGGAGCTGTTTTTT	CASSPSQNTGELFF
.	TRBV7-2	TRBJ1-2	.	TGTGCCAGCAGCTTTTCATCTGGGGCCGGAAGTTACTATGGCTACACCTTC	CASSFSSGAGSYYGYTF
.	TRBV7-2	TRBJ1-1	.	TGTGCCAGCAGCTTAGTGGCAGCTTTCAACACTGAAGCTTTCTTT	CASSLVAAFNTEAFF
.	TRBV5-4	TRBJ2-3	.	TGTGCCAGCAGCGCTAGATGGACAGGAGGGGAAGATACGCAGTATTTT	CASSARWTGGEDTQYF
.	TRBV3-1	TRBJ2-4	.	TGTGCCAGCAGCCCAAGTCGGTTGAACATTCAGTACTTC	CASSPSRLNIQYF
TRBD2	TRBV7-2	TRBJ2-3	.	TGTGCCAGCAGCTTCGCCGGGGGGATAGATACGCAGTATTTT	CASSFAGGIDTQYF
TRBD2	TRBV12-5	TRBJ2-5	.	TGTGCTAGTGGTTTGGGACTCGCGGGGGAGCGGGGAGAGACCCAGTACTTC	CASGLGLAGERGETQYF
TRBD1	TRBV6-5	TRBJ1-1	.	TGTGCCAGCAGGGGGGGACAGCCGAACACTGAAGCTTTCTTT	CASRGGQPNTEAFF
TRBD2	TRBV10-1	TRBJ2-1	.	TGCGCCAGCAGCGGACTAGCGGGGTCGGTTGAGCAGTTCTTC	CASSGLAGSVEQFF
TRBD1	TRBV7-8	TRBJ2-5	many	TGTGCCAGCAGCGCATACAGGGGCCAAGAGACCCAGTACTTC	CASSAYRGQETQYF
.	TRBV4-2	TRBJ1-1	.	TGTGCCAGCAGCCAGACCCGGGACGGGAACACTGAAGCTTTCTTT	CASSQTRDGNTEAFF